This is a list of T cell receptor beta chains from one sample in a study of spatial heterogeneity in lung cancer. Via MiXCR, TCRdb re-called the 5' RACE reads, giving one row per CDR3 protein. In the table there are fewer than 65,000 distinct CDR3 sequences, roughly 6.6% of which are singletons. Sequencing used PBMCs, obtained at surgery. These receptor sequences come from a female donor with early-stage non-small cell lung cancer. CDR3s include the opening cysteine and the closing phenylalanine or tryptophan. A D gene is named only where the DNA matches it firmly. Not every row has a clone size; where given, it reads once, few, many or a size class.

CDR3	DNA	size	D	V	J
CASSLSPSGRELFF	TGTGCCAGCAGCTTATCTCCTAGCGGGAGGGAGCTGTTTTTT	many	TRBD2	TRBV7-9	TRBJ2-2
CSASAPPQETQYF	TGCAGTGCTAGCGCGCCCCCTCAAGAGACCCAGTACTTC	many	-	TRBV20-1	TRBJ2-5
CASSESKGLAVRETQYF	TGCGCCAGCAGTGAGTCGAAGGGACTAGCGGTTCGGGAGACCCAGTACTTC	-	TRBD2	TRBV10-1	TRBJ2-5
CASSPSTGEEKLFF	TGCGCCAGCAGCCCATCGACAGGGGAGGAAAAACTGTTTTTT	-	TRBD1	TRBV5-1	TRBJ1-4
CASGGRDGGELFF	TGTGCCAGCGGGGGCAGGGATGGCGGGGAGCTGTTTTTT	few	-	TRBV5-4	TRBJ2-2
CASRRDPVDEKLFF	TGTGCCAGCAGGCGGGACCCTGTGGATGAAAAACTGTTTTTT	many	-	TRBV2	TRBJ1-4
CASSSVGDTGELFF	TGTGCCAGCAGCTCCGTCGGGGACACCGGGGAGCTGTTTTTT	many	-	TRBV9	TRBJ2-2
CSARDPRDSNQPQHF	TGCAGTGCTAGAGATCCCAGGGACAGCAATCAGCCCCAGCATTTT	many	-	TRBV20-1	TRBJ1-5
CASSLDSGLYNEQFF	TGTGCCAGCAGCTTAGACTCCGGCCTTTACAATGAGCAGTTCTTC	few	-	TRBV7-8	TRBJ2-1
CASTRGTGERQETQYF	TGTGCCAGCACCCGAGGGACAGGGGAGAGGCAAGAGACCCAGTACTTC	few	TRBD1	TRBV6-5	TRBJ2-5
CVWGEDRGADTQYF	TGTGTTTGGGGGGAGGACAGGGGCGCAGATACGCAGTATTTT	few	TRBD1	TRBV2	TRBJ2-3
CASSKVSTDTQYF	TGTGCCAGCAGCAAAGTCTCAACAGATACGCAGTATTTT	many	-	TRBV3-1	TRBJ2-3
CATSGSRDTEAFF	TGTGCCACCAGTGGAAGCAGGGACACTGAAGCTTTCTTT	few	-	TRBV24-1	TRBJ1-1
CSAQPTSTDTQYF	TGCAGTGCTCAACCGACGTCGACAGATACGCAGTATTTT	many	-	TRBV20-1	TRBJ2-3
CASSPQGASNQPQHF	TGTGCCAGCTCACCACAGGGGGCAAGCAATCAGCCCCAGCATTTT	-	TRBD1	TRBV18	TRBJ1-5
CASSLSRGQETQYF	TGTGCCAGCAGTTTAAGCCGGGGCCAAGAGACCCAGTACTTC	many	-	TRBV28	TRBJ2-5
CASSYAGEGTGELFF	TGTGCCAGCAGTTACGCAGGGGAGGGGACCGGGGAGCTGTTTTTT	many	-	TRBV6-5	TRBJ2-2
CASSYSRGVSGANVLTF	TGTGCCAGCAGTTACTCAAGGGGGGTCTCTGGGGCCAACGTCCTGACTTTC	many	-	TRBV6-5	TRBJ2-6
CASSPQSIVNTEAFF	TGTGCCAGCAGTCCCCAAAGCATTGTTAACACTGAAGCTTTCTTT	many	-	TRBV28	TRBJ1-1
CASTVGQGGDYGYTF	TGTGCCAGCACCGTCGGACAGGGTGGGGACTATGGCTACACCTTC	many	TRBD1	TRBV9	TRBJ1-2
CASSPSSREETQYF	TGTGCCAGCTCACCAAGTAGCAGGGAAGAGACCCAGTACTTC	-	-	TRBV18	TRBJ2-5
CASSLLYDGYTF	TGTGCCAGCAGCTTACTCTATGATGGCTACACCTTC	-	-	TRBV12-3/TRBV12-4	TRBJ1-2
CASSLDGAKNIQYF	TGCGCCAGCAGCTTGGACGGAGCCAAAAACATTCAGTACTTC	-	-	TRBV5-1	TRBJ2-4
CASSTGQAPGEQYF	TGTGCCAGCAGCACGGGACAGGCCCCTGGCGAGCAGTACTTC	many	TRBD1	TRBV7-9	TRBJ2-7
CASSEKGSGNSPLHF	TGCGCCAGCAGTGAAAAGGGCAGTGGCAATTCACCCCTCCACTTT	-	-	TRBV10-2	TRBJ1-6
CASSDGGYSNQPQHF	TGTGCCAGCAGTGACGGAGGGTATAGCAATCAGCCCCAGCATTTT	many	-	TRBV2	TRBJ1-5
CASSIGGAEKLFF	TGTGCCAGCAGTATAGGGGGGGCTGAAAAACTGTTTTTT	few	-	TRBV2	TRBJ1-4
CASSLEIGGLGKNIQYF	TGCGCCAGCAGCTTGGAAATCGGGGGATTGGGCAAAAACATTCAGTACTTC	many	-	TRBV5-1	TRBJ2-4
CASGTTSFPQETQYF	TGTGCTAGTGGGACCACTAGTTTCCCCCAAGAGACCCAGTACTTC	few	-	TRBV12-5	TRBJ2-5
CATRERGNIQYF	TGTGCCACCAGGGAAAGGGGAAACATTCAGTACTTC	few	-	TRBV24-1	TRBJ2-4